Following are 20 T cell receptor beta chains from one sample sequenced in a study of regulatory T cells in long-lasting Graves disease. With iRepertoire HTBI primers and Arm-PCR of CDR3 regions, TCR beta libraries were built. In TCRdb, the multiplex PCR reads were re-called with MiXCR into one record per CDR3 protein. The sample consists of about 200,000 distinct CDR3 sequences, roughly a fifth of them appearing once. The time point: newly diagnosed GD, antithyroid drugs for less than 3 months. With RNA extracted from PBMCs as input, the TCR library was made. This same sample was also part of a study on T cells in Graves' hyperthyroidism and ophthalmopathy.

Source: peripheral blood mononuclear cells (PBMCs), taken at new diagnosis, from a patient treated with antithyroid drugs. These receptors were collected from a woman aged 25 to 39 with Graves disease.

This clonotype was picked up many times. This rearrangement joins TRBV10-3 to TRBJ1-1; TRBD1 agrees at 10 bases. The V and J ends lost 8 bases and 5 bases, in that order; junction bases with no gene match: 8. This CDR3 has 14 amino acids. Germline CDR1 is ENHRY and CDR2 is SYGVKD. CDR3 sequence reads: CAIGPGTGVTEAFF. The CDR3 nucleotides are TGTGCCATCGGCCCAGGGACAGGGGTGACTGAAGCTTTCTTT.

Many counts were recorded for this clonotype. The chain combines TRBV2 with TRBJ1-4, with 10 nucleotides matching TRBD1. Germline assignment: CDR1 SNHLY and CDR2 FYNNEI. V dropped 4 bases and J dropped 3; count of bases not matched to a gene: 5. The CDR3 is 16 amino acids. The CDR3 DNA reads TGTGCCAGCAGTGGGGACAGGGGCCGTCCTAATGAAAAACTGTTTTTT. This codes for CASSGDRGRPNEKLFF.

As to this clonotype: The junction and the germline gene differ at one end; a read error may be behind it. The chain employs TRBV28 and TRBJ2-3; the D call may be TRBD1 or TRBD2 (5 bases each). Per germline, CDR1 MDHEN and CDR2 SYDVKM. CDR3 length equals 13 residues. The CDR3 protein is CVSSGQGIDTQYF. CDR3 sequence (DNA): TGTGTCAGCAGCGGACAAGGTATAGATACGCAGTATTTT.

There are many counts of this clonotype. A much larger clone lies one base from this, so it may be a read error. The chain employs TRBV28 and TRBJ1-1, with D possibly matching TRBD1 (5 bases). CDR3 length: 12 residues. V lost 4 bases and J lost 5, with 8 bases in between. The germline V gene has CDR1 MDHEN and CDR2 SYDVKM. CDR3 nucleotide sequence: TGTGCCAGCAGTTCCGGGGGTACTGAAGCTTTCTTT. This gives the protein CASSSGGTEAFF.

V is TRBV19 and J is TRBJ1-3; 7 bases are shared with TRBD1. In germline, CDR1 is LNHDA, CDR2 SQIVND (reference sequence). The V gene end was trimmed by 9 bases and the J gene end by 0 bases; junction bases not matched to a gene: 5. The CDR3 is 14 residues long. The CDR3 sequence is CASRQGLSGNTIYF. In DNA form, the CDR3 reads TGTGCCAGCAGACAGGGCCTCTCTGGAAACACCATATATTTT. The full variable domain, in which reference TRBV19 and TRBJ1-3 provide the parts outside the CDR3, is DGGITQSPKYLFRKEGQNVTLSCEQNLNHDAMYWYRQDPGQGLRLIYYSQIVNDFQKGDIAEGYSVSREKKESFPLTVTSAQKNPTAFYLCASRQGLSGNTIYFGEGSWLTVV.

This clonotype came up many times. The genes are TRBV27 and TRBJ2-7; 7 bases are shared with TRBD1. Germline CDR1 reads MNHEY; CDR2 reads SMNVEV (reference sequence). The CDR3 covers 15 residues. V gave up 3 bases and J gave up 4 bases; unmatched junction bases: 9. The CDR3 nucleotides read TGTGCCAGCAGTTTGACAATGACAGGGTGGTACGAGCAGTACTTC. Its translation is CASSLTMTGWYEQYF.

This clonotype was seen ten or more times. The rearrangement uses TRBV6-1 and TRBJ1-2; weak D call: TRBD1 (5 bases). V shed 0 bases and J shed 5 bases, with 13 bases lying between them. This CDR3 spans 15 amino acids. The V gene's germline CDR1 is MNHNS and CDR2 SASEGT. CDR3 DNA sequence: TGTGCCAGCAGTGAAGCCTTGACAGCCGGTTATGGCTACACCTTC. Amino acid sequence: CASSEALTAGYGYTF.

The genes are TRBV11-2 and TRBJ2-7; 11 bases line up with TRBD1. This CDR3 spans 14 amino acids. Unmatched junction bases numbered 6, after V lost 6 bases and J lost 5 bases. Germline V gives CDR1 SGHAT, CDR2 FQNNGV. CDR3 region: CASSGTGGVHEQYF. The CDR3 coding sequence is TGTGCCAGCAGTGGGACAGGGGGAGTACACGAGCAGTACTTC.

The chain is built from TRBV5-6 and TRBJ2-7, with TRBD1 as a possible D gene (6 bases). Germline V gene sequence: CDR1 SGHDT, CDR2 YYEEEE. V dropped 1 base and J dropped 7 bases, with 12 bases sitting between them. This CDR3 has 13 residues. In nucleotides, the CDR3 is TGTGCCAGCAGCTTGTGGGGGCCGGGAGAGCAGTACTTC. Its protein is CASSLWGPGEQYF.

This clonotype was detected ten times or more. The chain couples TRBV3-1 to TRBJ2-7, with D uncertain. V lost 0 bases and J lost 6, with 12 bases in between. The CDR3 spans 14 residues. Germline CDR1 is LGHDT and CDR2 is YNNKEL (reference sequence). CDR3 region: CASSQEVWTREQYF. The CDR3 DNA is TGTGCCAGCAGCCAAGAGGTTTGGACCCGCGAGCAGTACTTC.

This clonotype was observed a few times. A far larger clone is off by one base, so a read error is likely. The chain joins TRBV11-2 to TRBJ2-5; TRBD1 or TRBD2 may be the D gene (6 bases each). With the DNA end fitting TRBJ2-1 better, the J assignment may be wrong. This CDR3 contains 18 residues. The germline CDR1 and CDR2 sequences are SGHAT and FQNNGV. The CDR3 loop is CASSLTWGAQGSYIEQFF. In DNA form, the CDR3 reads TGTGCCAGCAGCCTGACCTGGGGGGCCCAGGGCTCCTACATTGAGCAGTTCTTC.

There are many counts of this clonotype. The rearrangement uses TRBV28 and TRBJ2-1; 13 nucleotides line up with TRBD2. Trimming cost V 10 bases and J 7 bases; bases outside gene matches: 16. The CDR3 runs 17 residues. Germline CDR1 and CDR2: MDHEN and SYDVKM. CDR3 loop: CATKGHTSGRAGNEQFF. The CDR3 DNA reads TGTGCCACCAAAGGTCACACTAGCGGGAGGGCCGGAAATGAGCAGTTCTTC.

This clonotype was seen at least ten times. CDR3 region: CASSSRQGATEAFF. In DNA, the CDR3 is TGTGCCAGCAGCTCCCGACAGGGAGCCACTGAAGCTTTCTTT. The rearrangement joins TRBV7-9 to TRBJ1-1; 7 bases align to TRBD1. J gave up 4 bases and V 4 bases, and 6 bases lay outside the gene matches. The germline V gene has CDR1 SEHNR and CDR2 FQNEAQ (reference sequence). This CDR3 contains 14 residues.

In this sample, this clonotype turned up many times. The J gene is TRBJ1-2, the V gene TRBV6-1, with 7 bases matching TRBD1. V lost 2 bases, J lost 5 bases, and 5 bases stayed unmatched. Looked up from germline, CDR1 is MNHNS and CDR2 is SASEGT. This CDR3 region has 14 residues. The CDR3 reads CASSEWGGQYGYTF. The DNA of the CDR3 is TGTGCCAGCAGTGAATGGGGGGGACAGTATGGCTACACCTTC.

At least ten counts were recorded for this clonotype. The rearrangement joins TRBV2 to TRBJ1-5; maybe TRBD1 (5 bases). Trimming pared 1 base from V and 5 bases from J, leaving 15 bases between. There are 16 residues in the CDR3. Germline CDR1 is SNHLY and CDR2 is FYNNEI. CDR3 residues: CASSEVGKGLDQPQHF. In nucleotides, the CDR3 is TGTGCCAGCAGTGAAGTAGGGAAGGGGTTGGATCAGCCCCAGCATTTT. Full variable domain (outside the CDR3, taken from reference TRBV2 and TRBJ1-5): EPEVTQTPSHQVTQMGQEVILRCVPISNHLYFYWYRQILGQKVEFLVSFYNNEISEKSEIFDDQFSVERPDGSNFTLKIRSTKLEDSAMYFCASSEVGKGLDQPQHFGDGTRLSIL.

Ten or more counts support this clonotype. The chain couples TRBV6-5 to TRBJ2-5; D is unresolved. The CDR3 totals 11 residues. Trimming removed 0 bases from V and 5 bases from J, with 1 base in between. The germline V gene encodes CDR1 MNHEY and CDR2 SVGAGI. Written as DNA, the CDR3 is TGTGCCAGCAGTTACTCGGAGACCCAGTACTTC. Its protein is CASSYSETQYF.

This clonotype occurred many times. V usage is TRBV18 and J usage is TRBJ1-3, with D possibly being TRBD1 (6 bases). The CDR3 length is 16 residues. V lost 2 bases and J 0 bases, leaving 11 bases between the germline ends. CDR1 and CDR2 from the germline V gene are KGHSH and LQKENI. CDR3 DNA sequence: TGTGCCAGCTCACCAGGCCAGGGGCGCTCTGGAAACACCATATATTTT. Protein: CASSPGQGRSGNTIYF.

This clonotype showed up many times. This chain's CDR3 is CASSLVSPGLTGEQFF. DNA for the CDR3: TGTGCCAGCAGCTTAGTATCTCCAGGACTCACCGGTGAGCAGTTCTTC. The chain combines TRBV11-2 with TRBJ2-1; the D gene is possibly TRBD2 (5 bases). The CDR3 totals 16 residues. V lost 1 base and J 9 bases, leaving 19 bases between the germline ends. CDR1 and CDR2 from the germline V gene are SGHAT and FQNNGV.

In its sample, this clonotype was seen many times. The genes are TRBV6-2 or TRBV6-3 and TRBJ1-2; D may be TRBD1 (5 bases). CDR1 MNHEY and CDR2 SVGEGT come from the germline V gene. The V end was cut by 6 bases, the J end by 6 bases, with 17 bases between. This CDR3 region has 14 residues. DNA of the CDR3: TGTGCCAGCAGCGCGACGGACACGCTGAATGGCTACACCTTC. This encodes CASSATDTLNGYTF.

In the case of this clonotype: This likely stems from a read error, as it lies one base from a far larger clone. No conserved phenylalanine or tryptophan ends this CDR3, so it is likely a read error. V usage is TRBV27 and J usage is TRBJ2-3, with D perhaps matching TRBD1 (5 bases). Germline V gives CDR1 MNHEY, CDR2 SMNVEV (reference sequence). Trimming took off 6 bases at V and 2 bases at J, with 18 bases between the two ends. The length of the CDR3 is 16 residues. The CDR3 spells CASSKGRPHYTDTQYL. In DNA, the CDR3 is TGTGCCAGCAGCAAGGGGCGTCCCCATTACACAGATACGCAGTATCTT.